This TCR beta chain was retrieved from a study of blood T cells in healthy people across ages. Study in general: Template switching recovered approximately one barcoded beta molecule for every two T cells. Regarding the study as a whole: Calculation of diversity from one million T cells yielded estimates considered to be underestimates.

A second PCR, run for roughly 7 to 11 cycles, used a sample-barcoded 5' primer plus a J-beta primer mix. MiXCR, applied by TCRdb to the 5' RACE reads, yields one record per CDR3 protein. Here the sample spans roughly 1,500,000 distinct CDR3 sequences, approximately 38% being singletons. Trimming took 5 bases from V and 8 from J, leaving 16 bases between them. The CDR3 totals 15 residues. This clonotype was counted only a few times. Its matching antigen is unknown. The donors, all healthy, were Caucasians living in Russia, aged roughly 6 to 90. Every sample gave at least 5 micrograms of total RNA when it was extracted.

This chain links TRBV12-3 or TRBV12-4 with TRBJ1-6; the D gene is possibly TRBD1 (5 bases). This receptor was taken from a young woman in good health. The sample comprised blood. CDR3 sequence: CASSAKRGGDSPLHF. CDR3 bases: TGTGCCAGCAGTGCGAAGAGGGGTGGCGATTCACCCCTCCACTTT.